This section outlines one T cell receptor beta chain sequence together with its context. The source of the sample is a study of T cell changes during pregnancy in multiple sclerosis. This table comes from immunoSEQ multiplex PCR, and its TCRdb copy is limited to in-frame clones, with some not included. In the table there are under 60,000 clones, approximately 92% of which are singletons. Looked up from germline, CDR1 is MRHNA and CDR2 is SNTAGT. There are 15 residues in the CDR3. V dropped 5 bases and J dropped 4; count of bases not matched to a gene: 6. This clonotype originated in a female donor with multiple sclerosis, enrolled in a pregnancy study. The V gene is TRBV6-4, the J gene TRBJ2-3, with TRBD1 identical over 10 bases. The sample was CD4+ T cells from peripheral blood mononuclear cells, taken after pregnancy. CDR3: CASSPGTGVPDTQYF. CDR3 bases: TGTGCCAGCAGTCCCGGGACAGGGGTCCCAGATACGCAGTATTTT.